The entry below describes one T cell receptor beta chain. The sample comes from a study of T-cell reconstitution after alpha-beta-depleted transplantation in children. Library preparation (for TCRbeta) was performed with unique molecular identifiers. One entry per CDR3 protein results from TCRdb running MiXCR on the PCR reads. This sample carries fewer than 750,000 distinct CDR3 sequences, over 20% of them seen once, and the ten largest clones take less than 40%. The CDR3 totals 16 residues. V gave up 6 bases and J gave up 5 bases, with 22 bases separating them. CDR1 MDHEN and CDR2 SYDVKM come from the germline V gene.

This chain joins TRBV28 and TRBJ1-1; D ambiguous. Sample: PBMCs, taken before TCRalphabeta/CD19-depleted stem cell transplant. The origin of this receptor is a boy less than two years old with Wiskott-Aldrich syndrome, due to receive a stem cell transplant. The CDR3 is CASRRRQNEGGTEAFF. The CDR3 nucleotides read TGTGCCAGCAGGCGACGACAAAATGAGGGAGGAACTGAAGCTTTCTTT.